The 11 T cell receptor beta chains presented below share a single source sample, sequenced in a study of T cells in Graves' hyperthyroidism and ophthalmopathy. Amplified TCR beta CDR3 regions came from RNA transcripts. During a first-round RT-PCR of the TCR CDR3, the HTBI primer set was used. In TCRdb, the multiplex PCR reads were re-called with MiXCR into one record per CDR3 protein. The data contain about 520,000 distinct CDR3 sequences, around a quarter of them singletons. The sample consisted of blood. These receptors were collected from a young woman with Graves' ophthalmopathy.

This clonotype was counted at least ten times. The junction departs from germline at one end; a sequencing error may be responsible. V is TRBV20-1 and J is TRBJ2-5; D is possibly TRBD2 (6 bases). This CDR3 region has 14 residues. CDR1 and CDR2 (germline): DFQATT, SNEGSKA (reference sequence). CDR3 sequence reads: CSATRLSGEEIQYF. CDR3 coding DNA: TGCAGTGCTACTAGGTTGTCGGGGGAAGAGATCCAGTACTTC.

About this clonotype itself: Given a much more abundant clone one base away, this may be a read error. The chain couples TRBV5-1 to TRBJ2-7, with 12 bases that match TRBD2. Germline V gene data show CDR1 as SGHRS and CDR2 as YFSETQ. The CDR3 sequence is 14 residues long. V was pared by 4 bases and J by 5 bases, with 4 bases of the junction left unmatched. The CDR3 loop reads CASSTSGGSDEQYF. As DNA, the CDR3 is TGCGCCAGCAGCACTAGCGGGGGGTCCGACGAGCAGTACTTC. Supplemented by reference TRBV5-1 and TRBJ2-7, the full variable domain reads KAGVTQTPRYLIKTRGQQVTLSCSPISGHRSVSWYQQTPGQGLQFLFEYFSETQRNKGNFPGRFSGRQFSNSRSEMNVSTLELGDSALYLCASSTSGGSDEQYFGPGTRLTVT.

The chain uses TRBV20-1 and TRBJ2-7; D perhaps matches TRBD2 (6 bases). V gave up 6 bases and J gave up 5 bases, with 14 bases separating them. The CDR3 spans 12 residues. CDR1 is DFQATT, CDR2 SNEGSKA, per germline (reference sequence). The CDR3, as DNA: TGCAGTGCAAACCAAGAGCGGGACGAGCAGTACTTC. Its translation: CSANQERDEQYF.

At least ten counts were recorded for this clonotype. The chain carries TRBV28 and TRBJ2-7, with D uncertain. V lost 8 bases and J lost 4, with 9 bases in between. Germline CDR1 MDHEN, CDR2 SYDVKM. The CDR3 is 11 residues long. CDR3 residues: CASHGGYEQYF. For the CDR3, the DNA is TGTGCCAGCCACGGTGGTTACGAGCAGTACTTC.

At least ten counts were recorded for this clonotype. The chain couples TRBV4-2 to TRBJ1-1, with TRBD1 as a possible D gene (5 bases). CDR3 length: 13 amino acids. The V gene lost 1 base and the J gene lost 10 bases, with 13 bases spanning the gap. Germline V gene sequence: CDR1 LGHNA, CDR2 YNFKEQ. The CDR3, as DNA: TGTGCCAGCAGCCAAGGACTGGGGACGGGAGCTTTCTTT. As protein: CASSQGLGTGAFF.

This clonotype showed up many times. V usage is TRBV27 and J usage is TRBJ2-2; 7 bases match TRBD1. This CDR3 is built from 16 residues. Per the germline V gene, CDR1 is MNHEY and CDR2 is SMNVEV (reference sequence). J lost 2 bases, V lost 5 bases, and 8 bases had no gene match. The CDR3 sequence: CASSPWAGGNTGELFF. The CDR3 bases are TGTGCCAGCAGTCCCTGGGCAGGGGGAAACACCGGGGAGCTGTTTTTT.

The chain couples TRBV7-9 to TRBJ1-2; 7 bases map to TRBD1. Trimming cost V 4 bases and J 2 bases; bases outside gene matches: 7. Germline lookup yields CDR1 SEHNR and CDR2 FQNEAQ (reference sequence). CDR3 length: 15 amino acids. The CDR3: CASSSRDSYNYGYTF. The CDR3 region has the DNA TGTGCCAGCAGCTCCCGGGACAGCTACAACTATGGCTACACCTTC.

This clonotype was observed many times. The chain couples TRBV6-4 to TRBJ1-2; 10 nucleotides agree with TRBD1. Losses at the gene ends were 10 bases for V and 4 bases for J; bases not matched to a gene: 9. The length of the CDR3 is 14 residues. The V gene's germline CDR1 is MRHNA and CDR2 SNTAGT. The CDR3 DNA follows: TGTGCCATGCCCACCGGACAGGGGGGCTATGGCTACACCTTC. It codes for CAMPTGQGGYGYTF.

V usage is TRBV25-1 and J usage is TRBJ2-7, with 10 bases identical to TRBD1. The V gene's germline CDR1 is MGHDK and CDR2 SYGVNS. This CDR3 has 15 amino acids. After removal of 5 bases from V and 5 bases from J, the junction contained 9 bases not matched to a gene. CDR3 nucleotides: TGTGCCAGCAGTAGTTGGGACAGGGGAGGCCACGAGCAGTACTTC. Translated: CASSSWDRGGHEQYF.

This clonotype has ten or more counts. The chain couples TRBV6-5 to TRBJ1-6; no definite D call. The CDR3 is 16 residues long. Germline-derived CDR1 and CDR2 are MNHEY and SVGAGI. Between the trimmed V and J ends, which lost 2 bases and 0 bases, there was a span of 8 bases. DNA of the CDR3: TGTGCCAGCAGTTACGCCTTGAGCTCCTATAATTCACCCCTCCACTTT. Its protein product is CASSYALSSYNSPLHF.

The CDR3 here is CASSPRSGRTFDTIYF. The CDR3 nucleotides are TGTGCCAGCAGCCCCCGTTCAGGACGGACCTTCGACACCATATATTTT. The chain has TRBV11-1 and TRBJ1-3, with D uncertain. Per the germline V gene, CDR1 is SGHAT and CDR2 is FQDESV (reference sequence). V was cut by 5 bases and J by 8 bases, with 22 bases left in between. The CDR3 loop spans 16 amino acids.